A selection of T cell receptor beta chains follows, all from one sample in a study of blood T cell repertoires in COVID-19. Only in-frame clones appear in the TCRdb table, and some are missing; sequencing was by immunoSEQ multiplex PCR. The sample carries fewer than 650,000 clones, about 89% recorded once. The sequencing sample was made of peripheral blood. These receptors came from a woman between 50 and 59 years old with COVID-19, enrolled during active disease. Both conserved end residues are part of each CDR3. A D gene is named only where the DNA matches it firmly. A clone size is listed for some rows: how often the clone was seen (once, few, many), or a class if it is expanded.

V	D	J	size	length	CDR3	DNA
TRBV9	TRBD2	TRBJ2-3	.	17	CASSETRASGAGDTQYF	TGTGCCAGCAGCGAGACTCGGGCTAGCGGGGCGGGAGATACGCAGTATTTT
TRBV18	TRBD2	TRBJ2-1	.	17	CASSLSGGSSSYNEQFF	TGTGCCAGCTCCTTGAGCGGGGGGTCGAGCTCCTACAATGAGCAGTTCTTC
TRBV5-4	TRBD2	TRBJ2-7	.	15	CASSLSRTSGYEQYF	TGTGCCAGCAGCTTGAGCAGGACTAGCGGCTACGAGCAGTACTTC
TRBV30	.	TRBJ1-2	.	15	CAWRGAFTGRYGYTF	TGTGCCTGGAGAGGCGCCTTCACAGGGCGCTATGGCTACACCTTC
TRBV7-6	.	TRBJ2-1	.	16	CASSLALTRSYNEQFF	TGTGCCAGCAGCTTAGCGCTGACTAGATCGTACAATGAGCAGTTCTTC
TRBV7-6	TRBD1	TRBJ1-2	.	16	CASSPNWGGQDYGYTF	TGTGCCAGCAGCCCTAATTGGGGCGGACAGGACTATGGCTACACCTTC
TRBV27	.	TRBJ1-6	.	13	CASSYTGNSPLHF	TGTGCCAGCAGTTACACGGGGAATTCACCCCTCCACTTT
TRBV9	.	TRBJ1-1	.	12	CASSAGNTEAFF	TGTGCCAGCAGCGCGGGGAACACTGAAGCTTTCTTT
TRBV6-5	.	TRBJ2-2	.	13	CASTQGNTGELFF	TGTGCCAGCACACAGGGGAACACCGGGGAGCTGTTTTTT
TRBV6-6	TRBD1	TRBJ1-1	.	13	CASSPRAGGLAFF	TGTGCCAGCAGTCCCCGGGCAGGGGGCTTGGCTTTCTTT
TRBV5-1	TRBD2	TRBJ2-7	.	14	CASSLRSGDDEQYF	TGCGCCAGCAGCTTGAGAAGCGGGGACGACGAGCAGTACTTC
TRBV24-1	.	TRBJ2-1	.	17	CATSVTGRLPSYNEQFF	TGTGCCACCAGTGTAACTGGTAGACTCCCCTCCTACAATGAGCAGTTCTTC
TRBV5-8	TRBD1	TRBJ1-5	.	15	CASSPGTAFNQPQHF	TGTGCCAGCAGCCCCGGGACAGCTTTCAATCAGCCCCAGCATTTT
TRBV3-1/TRBV3-2	TRBD1	TRBJ1-2	.	16	CASSLKQGGFNYGYTF	TGTGCCAGCAGCTTGAAACAGGGGGGCTTTAACTATGGCTACACCTTC
TRBV2	TRBD2	TRBJ2-3	.	17	CASRETSGGPNTDTQYF	TGTGCCAGCAGGGAGACTAGCGGGGGGCCCAACACAGATACGCAGTATTTT
TRBV5-1	.	TRBJ2-1	.	13	CASSEGVNNEQFF	TGCGCCAGCTCTGAGGGGGTGAACAATGAGCAGTTCTTC
TRBV11-2	.	TRBJ2-7	.	17	CASSGYNPGTSAYEQYF	TGTGCCAGCAGCGGCTATAACCCGGGAACTAGTGCGTATGAGCAGTACTTC
TRBV7-9	.	TRBJ1-2	.	13	CASSRAANYGYTF	TGTGCCAGCAGCCGCGCAGCGAACTATGGCTACACCTTC
TRBV30	.	TRBJ2-7	.	14	CAWSGPGLPYEQYF	TGTGCCTGGAGTGGTCCGGGTCTCCCCTACGAGCAGTACTTC
TRBV7-9	TRBD1	TRBJ2-7	.	14	CASSTDRGGYEQYF	TGTGCCAGCAGCACGGACAGGGGGGGCTACGAGCAGTACTTC
TRBV29-1	.	TRBJ1-1	few	12	CSVEGGNTEAFF	TGCAGCGTTGAGGGGGGGAACACTGAAGCTTTCTTT
TRBV30	TRBD1	TRBJ2-5	.	18	CAWSFGSTGTGAGETQYF	TGTGCCTGGAGTTTTGGAAGTACCGGGACAGGGGCCGGAGAGACCCAGTACTTC
TRBV9	TRBD1	TRBJ1-2	.	15	CASSPPRDRDYGYTF	TGTGCCAGCAGCCCCCCCCGGGACAGGGACTATGGCTACACCTTC
TRBV7-9	.	TRBJ1-1	.	15	CASSARLGGNTEAFF	TGTGCCAGCAGCGCCCGTCTAGGGGGGAACACTGAAGCTTTCTTT
TRBV6-5	.	TRBJ2-7	.	15	CASSSGSGTGYEQYF	TGTGCCAGCAGTTCTGGGTCAGGGACTGGCTACGAGCAGTACTTC
TRBV19	.	TRBJ1-1	.	14	CAGRPTGAGTEAFF	TGTGCCGGCCGACCGACAGGAGCTGGAACTGAAGCTTTCTTT
TRBV5-1	TRBD2	TRBJ2-7	.	18	CASSPGLAGPRSSYEQYF	TGCGCCAGCAGCCCGGGACTAGCGGGGCCCCGAAGCTCCTACGAGCAGTACTTC
TRBV30	.	TRBJ1-2	.	17	CAWTPGGDGGVYYGYTF	TGTGCCTGGACGCCCGGGGGGGACGGCGGAGTTTACTATGGCTACACCTTC
TRBV19	.	TRBJ1-5	.	15	CASSRPQGRIQPQHF	TGTGCCAGTAGTCGTCCGCAGGGTAGGATCCAGCCCCAGCATTTT
TRBV5-1	TRBD1	TRBJ1-2	.	17	CASSSRDREVRGYGYTF	TGCGCCAGCAGCTCTCGGGACAGGGAGGTTCGGGGCTATGGCTACACCTTC
TRBV28	TRBD1	TRBJ2-1	once	16	CASRGTGSSGRNEQFF	TGTGCCAGCAGGGGGACAGGGAGTTCGGGAAGAAATGAGCAGTTCTTC
TRBV19	.	TRBJ1-2	.	14	CASSATPSSYGYTF	TGTGCCAGTAGTGCGACACCGAGTAGCTATGGCTACACCTTC
TRBV27	.	TRBJ1-4	.	14	CASSLAATNEKLFF	TGTGCCAGCAGTTTAGCGGCAACTAATGAAAAACTGTTTTTT
TRBV19	TRBD1	TRBJ1-4	.	17	CASTGRDRGVTNEKLFF	TGTGCCAGTACCGGCCGGGACAGGGGGGTAACTAATGAAAAACTGTTTTTT
TRBV5-4	TRBD1	TRBJ1-2	.	14	CASSLEGTGRGYTF	TGTGCCAGCAGCTTGGAGGGGACAGGGCGAGGCTACACCTTC
TRBV30	.	TRBJ1-1	once	13	CAWWRRADTEAFF	TGTGCCTGGTGGCGCAGGGCGGACACTGAAGCTTTCTTT
TRBV9	.	TRBJ1-2	.	13	CASSEQGVRGYTF	TGTGCCAGCAGCGAACAGGGTGTTCGAGGCTACACCTTC
TRBV6-5	.	TRBJ1-2	.	12	CATLGGYYGYTF	TGTGCCACCCTGGGGGGATACTATGGCTACACCTTC
TRBV19	.	TRBJ1-6	.	16	CASSIDRATGNSPLHF	TGTGCCAGTAGTATTGATCGGGCAACGGGAAATTCACCCCTCCACTTT
TRBV6-1	TRBD1	TRBJ1-1	.	14	CASSERQGRTEAFF	TGTGCCAGCAGTGAGAGACAGGGCAGGACTGAAGCTTTCTTT
TRBV9	.	TRBJ1-1	.	14	CASSARTENTEAFF	TGTGCCAGCAGCGCCCGGACAGAGAACACTGAAGCTTTCTTT
TRBV7-8	.	TRBJ2-7	.	17	CASSLERGGGPPYEQYF	TGTGCCAGCAGCTTAGAAAGGGGAGGAGGGCCCCCCTACGAGCAGTACTTC
TRBV9	TRBD1	TRBJ2-7	.	14	CASSVSGTDYEQYF	TGTGCCAGCAGCGTGTCCGGGACAGACTACGAGCAGTACTTC
TRBV7-2	.	TRBJ1-1	.	17	CASSLARSRGWRPEAFF	TGTGCCAGCAGCTTAGCGCGTTCTAGGGGGTGGAGGCCTGAAGCTTTCTTT
TRBV24-1	TRBD2	TRBJ2-5	.	15	CATGTSGGAQETQYF	TGTGCCACCGGGACTAGCGGGGGGGCACAAGAGACCCAGTACTTC
TRBV30	TRBD2	TRBJ2-7	.	14	CAWSVAGPSYEQYF	TGTGCCTGGAGTGTAGCGGGGCCCTCCTACGAGCAGTACTTC
TRBV5-4	TRBD1	TRBJ2-7	.	14	CASSSPGQNYEQYF	TGTGCCAGCAGCTCACCGGGACAGAATTACGAGCAGTACTTC
TRBV24-1	.	TRBJ2-7	once	13	CATSGGGSYEQYF	TGTGCCACCAGTGGAGGGGGAAGCTACGAGCAGTACTTC
TRBV4-1	TRBD1	TRBJ1-2	.	15	CASSQDPGGAGGYTF	TGCGCCAGCAGCCAAGATCCAGGGGGCGCGGGAGGCTACACCTTC
TRBV5-1	TRBD2	TRBJ2-1	.	15	CASSLALAGNNEQFF	TGCGCCAGCAGCTTGGCACTAGCGGGGAACAATGAGCAGTTCTTC
TRBV7-8	.	TRBJ2-2	.	14	CASRPQGNTGELFF	TGTGCCAGCAGGCCACAGGGGAACACCGGGGAGCTGTTTTTT
TRBV19	TRBD1	TRBJ2-7	.	13	CASSAGTGYEQYF	TGTGCCAGTAGTGCCGGGACAGGGTACGAGCAGTACTTC
TRBV5-8	.	TRBJ1-5	.	17	CASSPRKKVEVNQPQHF	TGTGCCAGCAGCCCCCGGAAGAAGGTGGAGGTCAATCAGCCCCAGCATTTT
TRBV2	.	TRBJ1-2	.	14	CASSEEGGGYGYTF	TGTGCCAGCAGTGAAGAGGGAGGCGGCTATGGCTACACCTTC
TRBV28	.	TRBJ1-1	.	13	CASNDRIPTEAFF	TGTGCCAGCAATGACAGGATTCCCACTGAAGCTTTCTTT
TRBV30	.	TRBJ2-7	.	14	CAFRVHSSSYEQYF	TGTGCCTTCCGGGTCCACTCAAGCTCCTACGAGCAGTACTTC
TRBV5-6	.	TRBJ2-7	.	14	CASSPDTGTYEQYF	TGTGCCAGCAGCCCAGATACAGGGACCTACGAGCAGTACTTC
TRBV11-2	TRBD1	TRBJ1-2	.	13	CASSPDRGVGYTF	TGTGCCAGCAGCCCAGACAGGGGGGTCGGCTACACCTTC
TRBV9	.	TRBJ2-2	.	20	CASSLLMGDYKGVDTGELFF	TGTGCCAGCAGCCTTTTAATGGGGGATTACAAGGGGGTGGACACCGGGGAGCTGTTTTTT